These 6 T cell receptor beta chains came from one sample sequenced in a study of T-cell memory formation after mild COVID-19 (dated by TCRdb to 2020 to 2022). Library creation used 5' RACE. TCRdb shows the sequencer as Illumina NovaSeq 6000. In-frame beta chains were kept once TCRdb had trimmed the public reads at Q25 with fastp and called clones with MiXCR. When rows share a CDR3 protein, they turn into one entry using the most common DNA and genes. Recorded for this sample are more than 250,000 distinct CDR3 sequences; about 17% of them occurred a single time. Approximately 23% of the sample belongs to the ten largest clones. The sample was PBMCs or a T cell subset sorted from them (not recorded which). The receptors were sampled from a man in his late teens or twenties who had mild COVID-19 (a few samples of this study predate the infection). The sample titles of this study are shuffled in the database, so cell type and time point are left out; the donor was told from shared clones.

The chain employs TRBV5-1 and TRBJ1-1; unclear D gene. Germline values: CDR1 SGHRS, CDR2 YFSETQ. The CDR3 totals 14 residues. Deletions cut 4 bases from V and 1 base from J, with 11 bases between. CDR3 bases: TGCGCCAGCAGCGCAACCCCGGGGAACACTGAAGCTTTCTTT. This translates into CASSATPGNTEAFF.

This rearrangement joins TRBV5-1 to TRBJ1-5, with no clear D. V lost 4 bases to trimming and J lost 5 bases, with 10 bases between them. In germline, CDR1 is SGHRS, CDR2 YFSETQ. The CDR3 length is 13 residues. CDR3 DNA sequence: TGCGCCAGCAGCCAAACCGGGGATCAGCCCCAGCATTTT. Amino acids: CASSQTGDQPQHF.

This clonotype was counted only a few times. This chain connects TRBV11-2 to TRBJ2-3; D tentatively fits TRBD1 or TRBD2 (6 bases each). The germline V and J ends were trimmed by 8 bases and 6 bases, with 9 bases remaining between them. Germline V gene lookup returns CDR1 SGHAT and CDR2 FQNNGV. The CDR3 length is 11 residues. The CDR3 coding sequence is TGTGCCAGCCAAGGGGGGGATACGCAGTATTTT. It specifies CASQGGDTQYF.

The chain is built from TRBV4-1 and TRBJ2-3; possible D gene TRBD1, 6 bases. Trimming removed 1 base from V and 4 bases from J, with 12 bases in between. This CDR3 is built from 15 residues. From germline, CDR1 is MGHRA and CDR2 YSYEKL. DNA for the CDR3: TGCGCCAGCAGCCAAGGAGACAGGCTTCCAGATACGCAGTATTTT. Its translation: CASSQGDRLPDTQYF.

This CDR3 reads CASSPPIDLNRGRYGYTF. In DNA, the CDR3 is TGTGCCAGCTCACCACCGATCGATCTTAACAGGGGACGCTATGGCTACACCTTC. The V and J genes are TRBV18 and TRBJ1-2, with 7 bases aligning to TRBD1. The CDR3 contains 18 residues. The germline CDR1 and CDR2 sequences are KGHSH and LQKENI. V was pared by 0 bases and J by 4 bases, with 14 bases of the junction left unmatched.

This clonotype was picked up a small number of times. CDR3 in DNA: TGTGCCAGCAGCCTCCTAAGCGAGCAGTACTTC. This codes for CASSLLSEQYF. This chain links TRBV7-2 with TRBJ2-7; D is unclear. Germline values: CDR1 SGHTA, CDR2 FQGNSA. This CDR3 spans 11 amino acids. The V gene lost 5 bases and the J gene lost 6 bases, with 8 bases spanning the gap.